This T cell receptor (beta chain) was sequenced during a study of blood T cell repertoires in COVID-19 (TCRdb year 2020). Regarding the complete study: Collaborator samples came from the United States, Italy and Spain and covered acute and convalescent phases of COVID-19. The prospective study material was composed of cDNA or gDNA derived from T cells, B-cell-depleted T cells, or PBMCs. The dataset comprised deeply sampled blood TCRbeta repertoires from subjects exposed to, actively infected with, or recovered from COVID-19. The repertoires were made available in a free public database intended to serve as a resource for research on the immune response to SARS-CoV-2. Samples were obtained from the ongoing ImmuneRACE study (first 160 participants) and from approximately 1,200 subjects provided by 6 global collaborators. The sample metadata nearly always contained a de-identified subject ID, COVID-19 status, age in years and sex. Where available, HLA class I and class II types were obtained from metadata supplied by the sample provider rather than from assay-based typing. Points the paper makes about the study in general: Clinical and demographic metadata were provided uncurated, with the amount varying by source and participant.

V and J are trimmed by 3 bases and 0 bases, and the gene matches miss 2 bases of the junction. The CDR3 goes from the cysteine to the phenylalanine over 14 residues. CDR3 DNA is the only sequence kept; it has 42 bases, read in frame from the first base. CDR1 and CDR2, per the germline V gene, are MDHEN and SYDVKM. TCRbeta CDR3 regions were amplified from genomic DNA by means of the immunoSEQ Assay, a bias-controlled multiplex PCR. From the authors' description of their analysis: Nucleated cell counts per sample were estimated from amplification of reference gene primers within the assay. To quantify the absolute abundance of each unique TCRbeta CDR3 rearrangement, sequence reads were collapsed and filtered. For each sample, productive Simpson clonality was calculated by taking the square root of Simpson's diversity index across productive rearrangements. The clones in this table, taken by TCRdb from immuneACCESS, are in-frame only. Not every clone is retained; where verified, under half of the shortfall comes from an unresolved V gene, and the cause of the rest is unknown. That table furnishes V, J and clone size, whereas the DNA furnished D and trimming. The sample records 110,000 or so clones, 85% to 90% of which are singletons. The top ten constitute 4.6% of the sample.

The collaborating institutions used their own protocols to collect whole blood in K2EDTA tubes. For TCRbeta analysis, collaborators shipped samples in one of three forms: frozen whole blood, isolated PBMCs, or DNA extracted from either of those sample types. In the case of this clone: No cognate antigen has been identified for it. No base quality values were provided; no much bigger clone lies one nucleotide off.

The sequence was obtained from a woman aged 45-60 years with acute or convalescent COVID-19. Here the chain combines TRBV28 and TRBJ2-7; TRBD2 fits 7 bases in the junction. The source material was peripheral blood. The nucleotide sequence reads as follows: TGTGCCAGCAGTTTCGGGGGGAACTCCTACGAGCAGTACTTC. This gives the protein CASSFGGNSYEQYF.